The rows below give T cell receptor beta chains drawn from one sample of a study of CD8 T cells in ankylosing spondylitis. TCRdb reanalysed the 5' RACE reads using MiXCR and keeps one entry per CDR3 protein. The table includes about 240,000 distinct CDR3 sequences, roughly 8.6% detected once. Input material: blood, either unsorted or a sorted T cell fraction (not recorded which). Receptors originate from a male donor with ankylosing spondylitis or in good health (not recorded which). CDR3s include the opening cysteine and the closing phenylalanine or tryptophan. The order of the fields is CDR3 protein, clone size, J gene, CDR3 length, V gene. Size values are once, few and many counts, or a class for expanded clones, and some rows have none.

CDR3aa: CAWSRTGTTGNTIYF
abundance: few
j_gene: TRBJ1-3
len: 15
v_gene: TRBV30

CDR3aa: CASSETGAGYEQYF
abundance: many
j_gene: TRBJ2-7
len: 14
v_gene: TRBV12-3/TRBV12-4

CDR3aa: CSARGATSAGTGGVYYRSYEQYF
abundance: few
j_gene: TRBJ2-7
len: 23
v_gene: TRBV20-1

CDR3aa: CASGPVAAADIQYF
abundance: .
j_gene: TRBJ2-4
len: 14
v_gene: TRBV5-6

CDR3aa: CSGGHGYTF
abundance: few
j_gene: TRBJ1-2
len: 9
v_gene: TRBV20-1

CDR3aa: CASSRTRSPGELFF
abundance: many
j_gene: TRBJ2-2
len: 14
v_gene: TRBV11-2

CDR3aa: CASSQDIGTPTDTQYF
abundance: .
j_gene: TRBJ2-3
len: 16
v_gene: TRBV4-3

CDR3aa: CASSLFPPNQPQHF
abundance: many
j_gene: TRBJ1-5
len: 14
v_gene: TRBV7-9

CDR3aa: CASNRQGAFQPQHF
abundance: many
j_gene: TRBJ1-5
len: 14
v_gene: TRBV5-6

CDR3aa: CASSLEVAVYEQYF
abundance: many
j_gene: TRBJ2-7
len: 14
v_gene: TRBV7-2

CDR3aa: CSAPSRLAGVDTQYF
abundance: many
j_gene: TRBJ2-3
len: 15
v_gene: TRBV20-1

CDR3aa: CSARPPARGASEQYF
abundance: many
j_gene: TRBJ2-7
len: 15
v_gene: TRBV20-1

CDR3aa: CASSLRASNEQFF
abundance: many
j_gene: TRBJ2-1
len: 13
v_gene: TRBV7-2

CDR3aa: CASSLDVEAGGRGTQYF
abundance: many
j_gene: TRBJ2-3
len: 17
v_gene: TRBV11-2

CDR3aa: CSVGFGGYSYEQYF
abundance: .
j_gene: TRBJ2-7
len: 14
v_gene: TRBV29-1

CDR3aa: CSASPDWRPSYEQYF
abundance: many
j_gene: TRBJ2-7
len: 15
v_gene: TRBV20-1

CDR3aa: CSAPSRDRGNNEQFF
abundance: many
j_gene: TRBJ2-1
len: 15
v_gene: TRBV20-1

CDR3aa: CASSVGPGTSGGSYEQYF
abundance: many
j_gene: TRBJ2-7
len: 18
v_gene: TRBV9

CDR3aa: CASSVAGSTDTQYF
abundance: many
j_gene: TRBJ2-3
len: 14
v_gene: TRBV12-3/TRBV12-4

CDR3aa: CASSKAIGANTGELFF
abundance: few
j_gene: TRBJ2-2
len: 16
v_gene: TRBV21-1

CDR3aa: CASSLGLAELRTQYF
abundance: many
j_gene: TRBJ2-3
len: 15
v_gene: TRBV7-8

CDR3aa: CASSYKAPEGTEAFF
abundance: many
j_gene: TRBJ1-1
len: 15
v_gene: TRBV6-5

CDR3aa: CASSQDLQKLFF
abundance: many
j_gene: TRBJ1-4
len: 12
v_gene: TRBV4-2

CDR3aa: CASSPRDNYNEQFF
abundance: many
j_gene: TRBJ2-1
len: 14
v_gene: TRBV7-8

CDR3aa: CSAGLGPAGYEQYF
abundance: many
j_gene: TRBJ2-7
len: 14
v_gene: TRBV20-1

CDR3aa: CASSLSGTGGEILFF
abundance: once
j_gene: TRBJ1-4
len: 15
v_gene: TRBV12-3/TRBV12-4

CDR3aa: CASSQHGGESYEQYF
abundance: .
j_gene: TRBJ2-7
len: 15
v_gene: TRBV7-3

CDR3aa: CSAGAGIEAFF
abundance: many
j_gene: TRBJ1-1
len: 11
v_gene: TRBV20-1

CDR3aa: CASSFSQGNSGANVLTF
abundance: many
j_gene: TRBJ2-6
len: 17
v_gene: TRBV7-6

CDR3aa: CASSRTAGDVNEQFF
abundance: .
j_gene: TRBJ2-1
len: 15
v_gene: TRBV5-5

CDR3aa: CASSNGVEQYF
abundance: many
j_gene: TRBJ2-7
len: 11
v_gene: TRBV6-5

CDR3aa: CSAQPSGRPLATGELFF
abundance: many
j_gene: TRBJ2-2
len: 17
v_gene: TRBV20-1

CDR3aa: CASSLRGRASGSAGELFF
abundance: .
j_gene: TRBJ2-2
len: 18
v_gene: TRBV7-3

CDR3aa: CASSIPGAQETQYF
abundance: many
j_gene: TRBJ2-5
len: 14
v_gene: TRBV12-3/TRBV12-4

CDR3aa: CSVAVGSGAEAFF
abundance: few
j_gene: TRBJ1-1
len: 13
v_gene: TRBV29-1

CDR3aa: CASSQGGHPSNQPQHF
abundance: many
j_gene: TRBJ1-5
len: 16
v_gene: TRBV4-1

CDR3aa: CASSWRQGAEAFF
abundance: .
j_gene: TRBJ1-1
len: 13
v_gene: TRBV12-3/TRBV12-4

CDR3aa: CASSHLAGGQTDTQYF
abundance: few
j_gene: TRBJ2-3
len: 16
v_gene: TRBV7-2

CDR3aa: CASRRYSGGQETQYF
abundance: few
j_gene: TRBJ2-5
len: 15
v_gene: TRBV5-6

CDR3aa: CASSQVVGRGTLNTEAFF
abundance: many
j_gene: TRBJ1-1
len: 18
v_gene: TRBV4-3

CDR3aa: CASSYSTMAPTDTQYF
abundance: many
j_gene: TRBJ2-3
len: 16
v_gene: TRBV6-2/TRBV6-3

CDR3aa: CASSFSLAGASYEQYF
abundance: few
j_gene: TRBJ2-7
len: 16
v_gene: TRBV28

CDR3aa: CATGSSKYNEQFF
abundance: many
j_gene: TRBJ2-1
len: 13
v_gene: TRBV24-1

CDR3aa: CASSLDGNTDTQYF
abundance: many
j_gene: TRBJ2-3
len: 14
v_gene: TRBV5-1